Listed here are 18 T cell receptor beta chains from one sample, sequenced in a study of blood T cell repertoires in COVID-19. The assay was immunoSEQ multiplex PCR, and TCRdb's table has in-frame clones only and misses some. This table has about 110,000 clones, approximately 88% appearing once. The sample taken for sequencing was peripheral blood. The receptors were sampled from a man aged 50 to 60 with active or convalescent COVID-19.

The chain employs TRBV5-1 and TRBJ1-1, with a possible D match to TRBD1 (5 bases). The V gene's germline CDR1 is SGHRS and CDR2 YFSETQ. The germline V and J ends were trimmed by 3 bases and 4 bases, with 22 bases remaining between them. This CDR3 is built from 17 residues. The CDR3 DNA follows: TGCGCCAGCAGCTCTACCCGGGGCGGAGGGAGGTTCACTGAAGCTTTCTTT. This codes for CASSSTRGGGRFTEAFF.

In its sample, this clone ranks as medium-sized (0.01 to 0.1%). This sequence joins TRBV5-1 and TRBJ2-7; TRBD1 might be the D (6 bases). The CDR3 runs 14 residues. V was shortened by 3 bases and J by 2 bases, with 12 bases between the two germline ends. The V gene's germline CDR1 is SGHRS and CDR2 YFSETQ. CDR3 in amino acids: CASSSWTVAYEQYF. CDR3 sequence (DNA): TGCGCCAGCAGCTCTTGGACAGTAGCCTACGAGCAGTACTTC.

This chain links TRBV5-1 with TRBJ2-1; D not resolved. Germline V lookup: CDR1 SGHRS, CDR2 YFSETQ. Trimming removed 6 bases at V and 0 bases at J, with 10 bases between. The CDR3 sequence is 14 residues long. CDR3 coding DNA: TGCGCCAGCACCTACGATGGCTCCTACAATGAGCAGTTCTTC. This sequence encodes CASTYDGSYNEQFF. The whole variable domain, filled in from reference TRBV5-1 and TRBJ2-1, reads KAGVTQTPRYLIKTRGQQVTLSCSPISGHRSVSWYQQTPGQGLQFLFEYFSETQRNKGNFPGRFSGRQFSNSRSEMNVSTLELGDSALYLCASTYDGSYNEQFFGPGTRLTVL.

This chain connects TRBV27 to TRBJ2-7, with 7 positions matching TRBD1. Germline CDR1 MNHEY, CDR2 SMNVEV (reference sequence). The CDR3 runs to 15 residues. V shed 0 bases, J shed 5 bases, and the junction held 7 bases outside the gene matches. The CDR3 here is CASSLSSDRANEQYF. CDR3 nucleotides: TGTGCCAGCAGTTTATCGAGTGACAGGGCCAACGAGCAGTACTTC.

The chain recombines TRBV19 with TRBJ1-2; D not resolved. Looked up from germline, CDR1 is LNHDA and CDR2 is SQIVND (reference sequence). The CDR3 length is 14 residues. Trimming took off 0 bases at V and 4 bases at J, with 9 bases between the two ends. The CDR3 sequence: CASSIDTTVYGYTF. In nucleotides, the CDR3 is TGTGCCAGTAGTATAGATACAACAGTCTATGGCTACACCTTC.

This clone was observed a few times. The chain combines TRBV7-9 with TRBJ1-1; D gene uncertain. This CDR3 spans 13 amino acids. The germline V and J ends were trimmed by 5 bases and 4 bases, with 11 bases remaining between them. The germline gives CDR1 SEHNR, CDR2 FQNEAQ (reference sequence). CDR3 in DNA: TGTGCCAGCAGCCCCTCCGGTGGCACTGAAGCTTTCTTT. Translating it yields CASSPSGGTEAFF.

The chain joins TRBV30 to TRBJ2-7; 9 bases align to TRBD2. CDR3 length equals 15 residues. Germline-derived CDR1 and CDR2 are GTSNPN and SVGIG (reference sequence). J gave up 2 bases and V 3 bases, and 8 bases lay outside the gene matches. CDR3 residues: CAWRRGGRDPYEQYF. Here the CDR3 DNA reads TGTGCCTGGAGAAGAGGCGGGAGGGACCCCTACGAGCAGTACTTC.

This rearrangement joins TRBV15 to TRBJ1-5; D is unresolved. V was cut by 2 bases and J by 4 bases, with 6 bases left in between. The CDR3 has 13 residues. Germline V gives CDR1 LNHNV, CDR2 YYDKDF (reference sequence). The CDR3 region has the DNA TGTGCCACCAGCAGACCGCAGAATCAGCCCCAGCATTTT. It yields the protein CATSRPQNQPQHF.

The chain joins TRBV7-9 to TRBJ2-3; D is undetermined. Trimming removed 5 bases at V and 0 bases at J, with 15 bases between. Germline V gene data show CDR1 as SEHNR and CDR2 as FQNEAQ (reference sequence). There are 16 residues in the CDR3. CDR3 residues: CASSPTLVSSTDTQYF. The CDR3 DNA reads TGTGCCAGCAGCCCTACTCTCGTATCTAGCACAGATACGCAGTATTTT.

The chain uses TRBV30 and TRBJ1-6, with D unclear. V gave up 4 bases and J gave up 5 bases, with 12 bases separating them. Germline-derived CDR1 and CDR2 are GTSNPN and SVGIG (reference sequence). The CDR3 loop spans 14 amino acids. The CDR3 is CAWTLRRNNSPLHF. CDR3 in DNA: TGTGCCTGGACCCTAAGGAGGAATAATTCACCCCTCCACTTT. Full variable domain (rest looked up from reference TRBV30 and TRBJ1-6): SQTIHQWPATLVQPVGSPLSLECTVEGTSNPNLYWYRQAAGRGLQLLFYSVGIGQISSEVPQNLSASRPQDRQFILSSKKLLLSDSGFYLCAWTLRRNNSPLHFGNGTRLTVT.

This clone is a singleton in its sample. The rearrangement uses TRBV5-1 and TRBJ1-2; the match to TRBD1 covers 8 bases. Germline V gives CDR1 SGHRS, CDR2 YFSETQ. The CDR3 is made up of 16 amino acids. The J segment lost 7 bases and the V segment lost 4 bases, leaving 15 bases of the junction unmatched. CDR3 sequence: CASSPVGSGQVSGYTF. The DNA for the CDR3 is TGCGCCAGCAGCCCGGTCGGATCGGGACAGGTCAGTGGCTACACCTTC. The whole variable domain, remainder taken from reference TRBV5-1 and TRBJ1-2, is KAGVTQTPRYLIKTRGQQVTLSCSPISGHRSVSWYQQTPGQGLQFLFEYFSETQRNKGNFPGRFSGRQFSNSRSEMNVSTLELGDSALYLCASSPVGSGQVSGYTFGSGTRLTVV.

This chain links TRBV19 with TRBJ2-2; 8 bases agree with TRBD1. Per the germline V gene, CDR1 is LNHDA and CDR2 is SQIVND (reference sequence). The CDR3 has 15 amino acids. The V segment lost 1 base and the J segment 6 bases; nucleotides outside the gene matches: 4. The CDR3 sequence: CASSIGTGPSGELFF. Here the CDR3 DNA reads TGTGCCAGTAGTATAGGGACAGGGCCCTCCGGGGAGCTGTTTTTT.

The genes are TRBV18 and TRBJ2-1; TRBD1 aligns across 11 bases. The ends lost 2 bases at V and 7 bases at J; junction bases unmatched: 4. This CDR3 is 15 amino acids long. The germline V gene encodes CDR1 KGHSH and CDR2 LQKENI. CDR3 coding DNA: TGTGCCAGCTCACCATACCGGGACAGGGGGAATGAGCAGTTCTTC. Its protein is CASSPYRDRGNEQFF.

The chain is built from TRBV28 and TRBJ1-2; D unresolved. Germline CDR1 is MDHEN and CDR2 is SYDVKM. Trimming shortened V by 7 bases and J by 8 bases, and 11 bases separated the two germline ends. The CDR3 totals 11 residues. The CDR3 spells CASTGRWGYTF. CDR3 nucleotides: TGTGCCAGCACAGGTCGCTGGGGCTACACCTTC.

CDR3 sequence reads: CASRAADTNTEAFF. As DNA, the CDR3 is TGTGCCTCAAGGGCCGCGGACACAAACACTGAAGCTTTCTTT. This chain links TRBV10-3 with TRBJ1-1; D may be TRBD1 (5 bases). This CDR3 has 14 residues. Looked up from germline, CDR1 is ENHRY and CDR2 is SYGVKD. V lost 11 bases, J lost 2 bases, and 18 bases lay in between.

The gene calls are TRBV28 and TRBJ2-3, with 8 bases fitting TRBD2. CDR1 and CDR2 from the germline V gene are MDHEN and SYDVKM. The CDR3 contains 14 residues. J lost 5 bases, V lost 3 bases, and 4 bases had no gene match. CDR3 amino acids: CASSFSGKGDTQYF. In nucleotides, the CDR3 is TGTGCCAGCAGTTTTAGCGGGAAGGGAGATACGCAGTATTTT.

The gene calls are TRBV27 and TRBJ1-6; TRBD1 matches at 7 bases. Germline assignment: CDR1 MNHEY and CDR2 SMNVEV (reference sequence). Germline trimming cut 4 bases from V and 10 bases from J; bases unmatched to any gene: 10. The CDR3 sequence is 15 residues long. The CDR3 protein is CASSYDREARSPLHF. In nucleotides, the CDR3 is TGTGCCAGCAGTTATGACAGGGAGGCTCGATCACCCCTCCACTTT.

J is TRBJ1-2 and V is TRBV5-1; 7 nucleotides align to TRBD1. The V gene end was trimmed by 4 bases and the J gene end by 4 bases; junction bases not matched to a gene: 16. The V gene's germline CDR1 is SGHRS and CDR2 YFSETQ. This CDR3 comprises 17 residues. The CDR3 reads CASSPYGSQGFIYGYTF. The CDR3 coding sequence is TGCGCCAGCAGCCCCTATGGATCACAGGGGTTTATCTATGGCTACACCTTC.